This T cell receptor (beta chain) was captured in a study of blood T cells in healthy people across ages. With a J-beta primer mix and a sample-barcoded 5' primer, a second PCR ran roughly 6 to 11 cycles. TCRdb re-analysed the 5' RACE reads in MiXCR, keeping a single row per CDR3 protein. Counted here are 850,000 to 1,100,000 distinct CDR3 sequences, less than 45% occurring once; the ten biggest clones make up approximately 14%. The V and J ends lost 4 bases and 11 bases respectively, with 14 bases between them. This CDR3 region has 12 residues. The germline CDR1 and CDR2 sequences are SNHLY and FYNNEI.

Sequenced: blood. This receptor was identified in a man younger than 30 in good health. The chain links TRBV2 to TRBJ2-5; D is ambiguous. The CDR3 coding sequence is TGTGCCAGCAGTGGACTTGGGAATGAGCAGTACTTC. It specifies CASSGLGNEQYF.